The rows below give T cell receptor beta chains drawn from one sample of a study of cytomegalovirus exposure and HLA in healthy donors. Only in-frame clones appear in the TCRdb table, and some are missing; sequencing was by immunoSEQ multiplex PCR. The data hold under 300,000 clones, with just over 85% observed a single time. Material: PBMCs. These receptors all stem from a woman under 30 in good health and CMV-seronegative. The CDR3 runs from the conserved cysteine through the conserved F or W. D genes are given only for firm matches. Size tells how often a clone was seen (once, few, many) or the class of an expanded clone, and some rows leave it out.

v_call,d_call,clone_size,j_call,cdr3_aa,cdr3_nt
TRBV10-3,TRBD2,-,TRBJ2-7,CAISGGTSGYEQYF,TGTGCCATCAGTGGGGGGACTAGCGGCTACGAGCAGTACTTC
TRBV29-1,TRBD1,few,TRBJ2-5,CSVDRGRETQYF,TGCAGCGTCGACAGGGGTCGAGAGACCCAGTACTTC
TRBV25-1,-,-,TRBJ2-7,CASRGRGLYEQYF,TGTGCCAGCAGAGGGCGGGGGCTCTACGAGCAGTACTTC
TRBV5-1,TRBD1,once,TRBJ1-1,CASSYGTGSTEAFF,TGCGCCAGCAGCTATGGGACAGGGAGTACTGAAGCTTTCTTT
TRBV6-5,-,-,TRBJ1-2,CASSYLSFYGYTF,TGTGCCAGCAGTTACCTCTCTTTCTATGGCTACACCTTC
TRBV28,-,-,TRBJ1-4,CASRGGPEKLFF,TGTGCCAGCCGGGGGGGCCCTGAAAAACTGTTTTTT
TRBV11-2,TRBD1,-,TRBJ1-2,CASSPYKGTGGIDGYTF,TGTGCCAGCAGCCCTTATAAGGGGACAGGGGGGATCGATGGCTACACCTTC
TRBV6-6,TRBD2,-,TRBJ2-5,CASSYSTSGQETQYF,TGTGCCAGCAGTTACTCGACTAGCGGCCAAGAGACCCAGTACTTC
TRBV19,TRBD1,-,TRBJ1-2,CASSIKAGGYGYTF,TGTGCCAGTAGTATAAAGGCAGGGGGTTATGGCTACACCTTC
TRBV28,-,once,TRBJ1-1,CASRRRRAAFF,TGTGCCAGCAGGAGACGGCGGGCGGCTTTCTTT
TRBV6-1,TRBD1,-,TRBJ1-2,CASSPQTGQGGYTF,TGTGCCAGCAGTCCCCAGACAGGGCAGGGAGGCTACACCTTC
TRBV6-1,-,-,TRBJ2-7,CASSEALLTYEQYF,TGTGCCAGCAGTGAAGCGCTCCTAACCTACGAGCAGTACTTC
TRBV2,-,once,TRBJ1-2,CASSEPRYVGGYGYTF,TGTGCCAGCAGTGAGCCCCGTTATGTCGGGGGCTATGGCTACACCTTC
TRBV6-5,-,-,TRBJ2-3,CASSYSQGSTDTQYF,TGTGCCAGCAGTTACTCACAGGGAAGCACAGATACGCAGTATTTT
TRBV30,-,few,TRBJ1-1,CAWSWSDTEAFF,TGTGCCTGGAGTTGGAGTGACACTGAAGCTTTCTTT
TRBV13,TRBD1,-,TRBJ2-7,CASSLGSGRDRAGEQYF,TGTGCCAGCAGCTTAGGCTCGGGGAGGGACAGGGCCGGCGAGCAGTACTTC
TRBV5-6,TRBD1,-,TRBJ1-2,CASSLRTGRGTF,TGTGCCAGCAGCTTACGGACAGGGAGAGGGACCTTC
TRBV11-3,TRBD1,-,TRBJ2-1,CASSLGAGGFDEQFF,TGTGCCAGCAGCTTAGGGGCAGGGGGTTTCGATGAGCAGTTCTTC
TRBV10-3,-,few,TRBJ1-1,CAAQAGSEAFF,TGTGCCGCCCAAGCGGGCTCTGAAGCTTTCTTT
TRBV6-4,TRBD1,-,TRBJ1-2,CASSDSRGLNGYTF,TGTGCCAGCAGTGACTCCAGGGGGCTCAATGGCTACACCTTC
TRBV19,TRBD1,-,TRBJ1-1,CASSRLGQAIFREAFF,TGTGCCAGTAGTCGATTGGGACAGGCCATTTTTCGAGAAGCTTTCTTT
TRBV11-2,-,-,TRBJ2-7,CASSLAGVGAGLKYEQYF,TGTGCCAGCAGCTTAGCGGGGGTAGGAGCGGGCCTTAAGTACGAGCAGTACTTC
TRBV7-6,TRBD1,-,TRBJ1-1,CASSPRQGSSTTEAFF,TGTGCCAGCAGCCCCCGACAGGGGTCCTCGACCACTGAAGCTTTCTTT
TRBV5-1,TRBD1,few,TRBJ1-2,CASSLNQGVYGYTF,TGCGCCAGCAGCTTGAATCAGGGGGTGTATGGCTACACCTTC
TRBV18,TRBD1,-,TRBJ1-1,CASSPQGAVGTEAFF,TGTGCCAGCTCACCTCAGGGGGCGGTAGGGACTGAAGCTTTCTTT
TRBV5-1,-,-,TRBJ1-1,CASSLDGGGHTEAFF,TGCGCCAGCAGCTTGGACGGCGGAGGTCACACTGAAGCTTTCTTT
TRBV30,TRBD1,-,TRBJ2-2,CAWSEGAGGELFF,TGTGCCTGGAGTGAGGGGGCTGGCGGGGAGCTGTTTTTT
TRBV30,-,-,TRBJ1-2,CAWSSAPPRGYTF,TGTGCCTGGAGTTCGGCCCCGCCTAGAGGCTACACCTTC
TRBV19,TRBD2,-,TRBJ2-7,CASSWVAGGFYEQYF,TGTGCCAGTAGTTGGGTAGCGGGAGGATTCTACGAGCAGTACTTC
TRBV19,TRBD2,once,TRBJ2-3,CASSIVLKSVAGAQDTQYF,TGTGCCAGTAGTATCGTCTTAAAGAGTGTAGCGGGAGCTCAGGATACGCAGTATTTT
TRBV27,-,-,TRBJ1-5,CASREAGHNQPQHF,TGTGCCAGCAGGGAAGCCGGACACAATCAGCCCCAGCATTTT
TRBV27,TRBD1,-,TRBJ2-1,CASSNTGASGHNEQFF,TGTGCCAGCAGTAATACAGGGGCGTCGGGCCACAATGAGCAGTTCTTC
TRBV18,-,-,TRBJ2-7,CASSPGQSYEQYF,TGTGCCAGCTCACCAGGACAGTCCTACGAGCAGTACTTC
TRBV27,-,-,TRBJ2-1,CASSLSGGTLYNEQFF,TGTGCCAGCAGTTTATCGGGCGGGACCCTCTACAATGAGCAGTTCTTC
TRBV18,-,-,TRBJ1-5,CASSPPGGGQPQHF,TGTGCCAGCTCACCACCGGGGGGTGGACAGCCCCAGCATTTT
TRBV6-5,TRBD1,-,TRBJ2-1,CASSYSNGDRVYEQFF,TGTGCCAGCAGTTACAGTAATGGGGACAGGGTATATGAGCAGTTCTTC
TRBV14,-,-,TRBJ1-1,CASSLGPGTEAFF,TGTGCCAGCAGCCTAGGCCCAGGGACTGAAGCTTTCTTT
TRBV5-4,-,-,TRBJ2-7,CASSLGGLSSYEQYF,TGTGCCAGCAGCCTGGGGGGACTTAGCTCCTACGAGCAGTACTTC
TRBV5-4,TRBD2,-,TRBJ2-7,CASGLAGTYEQYF,TGTGCCAGCGGGCTAGCGGGGACCTACGAGCAGTACTTC
TRBV20-1,-,-,TRBJ2-7,CSAGTTYEQYF,TGCAGTGCGGGCACGACCTACGAGCAGTACTTC
TRBV7-9,-,-,TRBJ2-7,CASSLALAGDHEQYF,TGTGCCAGCAGCTTAGCTCTCGCAGGGGACCACGAGCAGTACTTC
TRBV30,-,-,TRBJ2-3,CASRSQTGTDTQYF,TGTGCCTCCCGATCTCAGACAGGCACAGATACGCAGTATTTT
TRBV7-2,-,few,TRBJ2-7,CASSLHGGSSYEQYF,TGTGCCAGCAGCTTACACGGGGGTAGCTCCTACGAGCAGTACTTC
TRBV19,TRBD1,-,TRBJ2-4,CASRGPDRDIQYF,TGTGCCAGTAGAGGGCCGGACAGGGACATTCAGTACTTC
TRBV9,-,-,TRBJ2-7,CASSVNRGAQYF,TGTGCCAGCAGCGTAAATCGGGGGGCGCAGTACTTC